The entry below describes one T cell receptor (beta chain). Its antigen is currently not known. The sample holds no much larger clone one base away, and base qualities are not on file. This sample stems from a study of blood T cell repertoires in COVID-19 (dated by TCRdb to between 2020 and 2021). Background for the entire study: Samples covering the acute and convalescent phases of COVID-19 were provided by collaborators in the United States, Italy and Spain. The samples were drawn from two sources: the first 160 participants of the ongoing ImmuneRACE study, and 1,254 subjects contributed by 6 global collaborators. Deeply sampled blood TCRbeta repertoires from subjects exposed to, actively infected with, or recovered from COVID-19 were included in the dataset. The sample metadata nearly always contained a de-identified subject ID, COVID-19 status, age in years and sex. Where available, HLA class I and class II types were taken from metadata supplied by the sample provider and were not determined by assay-based typing. The repertoires were made available in a free public database intended to serve as a resource for research on the immune response to SARS-CoV-2. The material from the prospective study consisted of cDNA or gDNA derived from T cells, B-cell-depleted T cells, or PBMCs.

The investigation overall reported the following: The amount of clinical and demographic metadata varied by source and participant and was provided uncurated.

Enrolling through a virtual design, the prospective study's participants ranged in age from roughly 18 to 89 years and lived across roughly 24 United States geographic areas. To assign participants to cohorts, the prospective study relied on clinical history that participants themselves reported in a screening survey and a study questionnaire. In the prospective study, mobile phlebotomists collected whole blood, serum and a nasopharyngeal or oropharyngeal swab from each participant. Prospective study participants could optionally give additional blood draws and questionnaires over a 2-month period. Before DNA extraction, prospective study blood samples were shipped either frozen or at room temperature. TCRbeta CDR3 regions were amplified from genomic DNA by means of the immunoSEQ Assay, a bias-controlled multiplex PCR. The original methods were these. The number of nucleated cells in each sample was estimated from the amplification of reference gene primers within the assay. Sequence reads were collapsed and filtered to measure the absolute abundance of every unique TCRbeta CDR3 rearrangement. Productive Simpson clonality was computed per sample as the square root of Simpson's diversity index over productive rearrangements. Imported from immuneACCESS, the table was reduced by TCRdb to in-frame sequences with V and J called. These copies leave out some clones; in studies compared against another copy, an unresolved V gene accounts for under half, and the cause of the remainder is not known. The V and J calls and clone size come from that table; D and trimming were worked out from the DNA. The sample table contains a few hundred thousand clones; only one count was recorded for about 90% of them. The ten largest clonotypes hold approximately 4% of the sample.

The CDR3 contains 19 residues, cysteine and phenylalanine counted. The sequence is cut down to CDR3 DNA, 57 bases in frame from base 1. CDR1 KGHSH and CDR2 LQKENI are derived from the germline V gene. Germline trimming: 6 bases from V, 0 bases from J; junction bases outside gene matches: 13. Sequencing was done on a sample of PBMCs or T cells enriched from blood (not recorded which). The clonotype originates from a woman aged 18-35 years with acute COVID-19. This sequence uses TRBV18 and TRBJ2-2; 10 junctional bases match TRBD2. The CDR3 sequence is CASSLHRTSGGSNTGELFF. At the DNA level, the sequence is TGTGCCAGCTCTTTGCATCGGACTAGCGGAGGCTCGAACACCGGGGAGCTGTTTTTT.